This TCR beta chain was identified in a study of human T cells and chemical hapten exposure. Time point reported: patch test 1, 2 weeks after DPC sensitization. This sample's treatment: therapeutic diphenylcyclopropenone sensitization with weekly scalp DPC. In this sample, this clonotype turned up a few times. TCRdb independently ran MiXCR on the RACE reads; one entry per CDR3 protein. The data contain around 380,000 distinct CDR3 sequences, about 4.8% of them singletons. Sequences were derived from whole blood, sampled in connection with sensitization to the hapten diphenylcyclopropenone (DPC). This clonotype originated in a woman between 45 and 65 years old with alopecia areata. Some clones in this sample may be carry-over from other donors' samples.

CDR3 in amino acids: CASRLHQRNTEAFF. CDR3 in DNA: TGTGCCAGCAGACTCCACCAAAGAAACACTGAAGCTTTCTTT. The rearrangement joins TRBV6-5 to TRBJ1-1, with unresolved D. Germline values: CDR1 MNHEY, CDR2 SVGAGI. The CDR3 covers 14 residues. The V end was cut by 6 bases, the J end by 2 bases, with 13 bases between.